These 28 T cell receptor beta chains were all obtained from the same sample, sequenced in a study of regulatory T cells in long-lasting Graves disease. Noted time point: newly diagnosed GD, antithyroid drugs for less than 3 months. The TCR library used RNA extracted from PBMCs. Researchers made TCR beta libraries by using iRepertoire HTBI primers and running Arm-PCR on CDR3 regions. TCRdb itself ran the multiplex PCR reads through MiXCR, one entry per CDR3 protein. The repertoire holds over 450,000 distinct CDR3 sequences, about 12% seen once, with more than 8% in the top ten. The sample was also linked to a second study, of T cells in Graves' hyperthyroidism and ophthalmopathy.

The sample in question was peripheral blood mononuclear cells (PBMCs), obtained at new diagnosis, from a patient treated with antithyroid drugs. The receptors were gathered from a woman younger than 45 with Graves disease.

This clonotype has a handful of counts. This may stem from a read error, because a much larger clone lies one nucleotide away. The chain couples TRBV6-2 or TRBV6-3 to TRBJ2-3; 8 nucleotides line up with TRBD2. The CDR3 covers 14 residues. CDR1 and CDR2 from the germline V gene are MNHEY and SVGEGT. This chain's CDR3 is CAGSSGRGTDTQYF. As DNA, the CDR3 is TGTGCCGGCAGCTCCGGGAGGGGCACAGATACGCAGTATTTT.

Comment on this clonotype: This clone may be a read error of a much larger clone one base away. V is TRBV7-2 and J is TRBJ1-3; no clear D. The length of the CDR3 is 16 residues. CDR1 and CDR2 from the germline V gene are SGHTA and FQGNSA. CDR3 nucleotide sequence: TGTGCCACCAGCTTAGCAGGCGGACCCTCTGGAAACACCATATATTTT. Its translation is CATSLAGGPSGNTIYF.

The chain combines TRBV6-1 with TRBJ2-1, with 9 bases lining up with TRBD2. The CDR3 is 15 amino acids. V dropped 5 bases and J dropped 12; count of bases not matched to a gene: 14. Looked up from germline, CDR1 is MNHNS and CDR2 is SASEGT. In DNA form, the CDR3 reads TGTGCCAGCAGTCAATTTTCGACTAGCGGCCTGGGGCAGTTCTTC. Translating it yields CASSQFSTSGLGQFF.

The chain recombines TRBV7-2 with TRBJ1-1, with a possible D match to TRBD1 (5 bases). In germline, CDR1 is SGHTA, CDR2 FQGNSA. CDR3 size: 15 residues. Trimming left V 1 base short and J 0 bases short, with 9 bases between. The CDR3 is CASSLGQMMNTEAFF. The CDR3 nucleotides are TGTGCCAGCAGCTTAGGACAGATGATGAACACTGAAGCTTTCTTT.

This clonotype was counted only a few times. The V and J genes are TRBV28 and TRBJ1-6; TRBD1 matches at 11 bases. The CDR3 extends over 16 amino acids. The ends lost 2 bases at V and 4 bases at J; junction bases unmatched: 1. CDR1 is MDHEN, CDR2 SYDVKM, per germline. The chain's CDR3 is CASSLGTGGYNSPLHF. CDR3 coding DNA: TGTGCCAGCAGTTTAGGGACAGGGGGATATAATTCACCCCTCCACTTT.

The CDR3 sequence: CASSQETTGTGTRNEAFF. The DNA for the CDR3 is TGTGCCAGCAGCCAAGAGACGACCGGGACAGGGACGCGGAATGAAGCTTTCTTT. V usage is TRBV14 and J usage is TRBJ1-1; 9 nucleotides line up with TRBD1. This CDR3 comprises 18 residues. In germline, CDR1 is SGHDN, CDR2 FVKESK. Trimming cost V 0 bases and J 7 bases; bases outside gene matches: 15.

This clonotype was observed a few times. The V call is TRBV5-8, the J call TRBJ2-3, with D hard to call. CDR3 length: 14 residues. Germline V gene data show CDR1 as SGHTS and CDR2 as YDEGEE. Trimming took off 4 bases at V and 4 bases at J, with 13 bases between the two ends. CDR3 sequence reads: CASSPWEVADTQYF. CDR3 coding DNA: TGTGCCAGCAGCCCCTGGGAAGTGGCAGATACGCAGTATTTT.

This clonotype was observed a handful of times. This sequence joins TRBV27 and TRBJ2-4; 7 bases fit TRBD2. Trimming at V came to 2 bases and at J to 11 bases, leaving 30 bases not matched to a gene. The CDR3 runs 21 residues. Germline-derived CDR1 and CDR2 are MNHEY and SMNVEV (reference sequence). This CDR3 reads CASSLGYSGFLLGGYGILQYF. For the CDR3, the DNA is TGTGCCAGCAGTTTAGGATATAGCGGGTTTTTGTTGGGAGGATATGGGATCCTTCAGTACTTC.

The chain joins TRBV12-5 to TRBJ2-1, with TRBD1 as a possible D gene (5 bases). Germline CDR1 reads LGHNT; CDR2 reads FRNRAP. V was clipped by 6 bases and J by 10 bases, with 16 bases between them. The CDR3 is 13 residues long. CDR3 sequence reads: CASGRSGASEQFF. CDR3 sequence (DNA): TGTGCTAGTGGGCGAAGTGGGGCTTCGGAGCAGTTCTTC.

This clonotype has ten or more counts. CDR3 in DNA: TGCGCCAGCAGTGATACTTTGGACAGGGGGTACAATCAGCCCCAGCATTTT. Translation: CASSDTLDRGYNQPQHF. The chain has TRBV10-2 and TRBJ1-5; 10 nucleotides match TRBD1. Unmatched junction bases numbered 8, after V lost 3 bases and J lost 3 bases. CDR3 length equals 17 residues. Looked up from germline, CDR1 is WSHSY and CDR2 is SAAADI.

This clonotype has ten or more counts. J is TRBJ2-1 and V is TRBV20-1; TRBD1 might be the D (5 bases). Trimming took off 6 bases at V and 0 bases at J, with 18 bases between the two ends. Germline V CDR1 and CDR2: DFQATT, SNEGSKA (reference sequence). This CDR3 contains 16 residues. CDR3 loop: CSATALGQYSYNEQFF. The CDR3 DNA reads TGCAGTGCCACAGCCTTGGGGCAGTACTCCTACAATGAGCAGTTCTTC.

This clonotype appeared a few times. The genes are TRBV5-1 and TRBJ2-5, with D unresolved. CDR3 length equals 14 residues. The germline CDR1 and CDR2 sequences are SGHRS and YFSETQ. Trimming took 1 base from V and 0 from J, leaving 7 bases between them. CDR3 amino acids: CASSLLGYQETQYF. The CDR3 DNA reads TGCGCCAGCAGCTTGCTGGGTTACCAAGAGACCCAGTACTTC.

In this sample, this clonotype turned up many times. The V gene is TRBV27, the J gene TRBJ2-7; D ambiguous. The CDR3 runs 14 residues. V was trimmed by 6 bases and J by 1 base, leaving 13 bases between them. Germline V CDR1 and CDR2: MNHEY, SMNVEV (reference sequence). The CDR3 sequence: CASSSQRSSYEQYF. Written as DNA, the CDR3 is TGTGCCAGCAGCTCCCAACGGAGTTCCTACGAGCAGTACTTC.

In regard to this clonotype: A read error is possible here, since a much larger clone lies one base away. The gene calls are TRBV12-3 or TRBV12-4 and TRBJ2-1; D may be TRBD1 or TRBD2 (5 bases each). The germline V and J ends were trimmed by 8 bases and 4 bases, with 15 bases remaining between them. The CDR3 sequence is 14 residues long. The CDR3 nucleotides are TGTGCCAGCGGCCTCGGGGCAACTTACAATGAGCAGTTCTTC. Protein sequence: CASGLGATYNEQFF.

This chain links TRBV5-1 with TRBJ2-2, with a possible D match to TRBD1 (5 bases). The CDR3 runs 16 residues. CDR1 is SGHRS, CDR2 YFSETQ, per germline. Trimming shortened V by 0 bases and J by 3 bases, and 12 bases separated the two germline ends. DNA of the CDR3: TGCGCCAGCAGCTTGGATCGGGTCAGGGACACCGGGGAGCTGTTTTTT. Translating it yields CASSLDRVRDTGELFF.

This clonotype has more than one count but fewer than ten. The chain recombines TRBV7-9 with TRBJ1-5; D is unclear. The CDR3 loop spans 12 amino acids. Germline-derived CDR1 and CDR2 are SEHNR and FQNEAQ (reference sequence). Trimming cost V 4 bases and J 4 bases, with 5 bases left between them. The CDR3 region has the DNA TGTGCCAGCAGCTCTCAAAATCAGCCCCAGCATTTT. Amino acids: CASSSQNQPQHF.

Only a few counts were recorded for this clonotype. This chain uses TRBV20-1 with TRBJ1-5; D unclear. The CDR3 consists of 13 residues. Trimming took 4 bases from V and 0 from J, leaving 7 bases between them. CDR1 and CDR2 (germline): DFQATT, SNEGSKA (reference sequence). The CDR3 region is CSATDYSNQPQHF. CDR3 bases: TGCAGTGCTACAGATTATAGCAATCAGCCCCAGCATTTT.

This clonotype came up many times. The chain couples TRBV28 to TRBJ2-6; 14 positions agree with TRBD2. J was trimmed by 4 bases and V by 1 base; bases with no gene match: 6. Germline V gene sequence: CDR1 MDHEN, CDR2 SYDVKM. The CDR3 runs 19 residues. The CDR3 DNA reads TGTGCCAGCAGTTTATTAGGACTAGCGGGAGGTTCCGGGGCCAACGTCCTGACTTTC. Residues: CASSLLGLAGGSGANVLTF.

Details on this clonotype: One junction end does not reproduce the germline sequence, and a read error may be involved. CDR3 nucleotides: TGCAGTGCTAGCCCAAGGGCCCGGCAGCACAATCGGCCCCAGCATTTT. It encodes CSASPRARQHNRPQHF. V gene TRBV20-1 combines with J gene TRBJ1-5, with D unclear. The CDR3 contains 16 residues. CDR1 is DFQATT and CDR2 is SNEGSKA in the germline V gene (reference sequence).

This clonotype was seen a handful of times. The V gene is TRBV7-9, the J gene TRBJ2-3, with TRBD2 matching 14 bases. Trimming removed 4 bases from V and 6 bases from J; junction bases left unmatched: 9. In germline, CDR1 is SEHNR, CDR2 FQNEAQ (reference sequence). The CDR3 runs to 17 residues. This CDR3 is CASSSEGLAGASDTQYF. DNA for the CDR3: TGTGCCAGCAGCTCCGAGGGACTAGCGGGAGCCTCGGATACGCAGTATTTT. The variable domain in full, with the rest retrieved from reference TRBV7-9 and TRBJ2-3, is DTGVSQNPRHKITKRGQNVTFRCDPISEHNRLYWYRQTLGQGPEFLTYFQNEAQLEKSRLLSDRFSAERPKGSFSTLEIQRTEQGDSAMYLCASSSEGLAGASDTQYFGPGTRLTVL.

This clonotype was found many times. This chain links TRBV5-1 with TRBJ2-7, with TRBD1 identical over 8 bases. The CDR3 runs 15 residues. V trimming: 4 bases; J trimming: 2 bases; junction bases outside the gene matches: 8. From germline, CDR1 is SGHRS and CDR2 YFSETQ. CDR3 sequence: CASSVIGTGPYEQYF. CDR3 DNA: TGCGCCAGCAGCGTGATCGGGACAGGACCCTACGAGCAGTACTTC.

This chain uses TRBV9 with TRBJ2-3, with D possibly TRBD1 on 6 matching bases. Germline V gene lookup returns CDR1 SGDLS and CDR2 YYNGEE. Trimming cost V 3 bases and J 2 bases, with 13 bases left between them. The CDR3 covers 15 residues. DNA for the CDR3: TGTGCCAGCAGCGCGGGACACTTGGACACAGATACGCAGTATTTT. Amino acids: CASSAGHLDTDTQYF.

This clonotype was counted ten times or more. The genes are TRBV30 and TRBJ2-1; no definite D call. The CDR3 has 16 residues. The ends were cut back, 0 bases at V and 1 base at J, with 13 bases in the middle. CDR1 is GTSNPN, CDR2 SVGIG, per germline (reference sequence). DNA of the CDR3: TGTGCCTGGAGTGTTCGGGCCCTCCGGTCCTACAATGAGCAGTTCTTC. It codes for CAWSVRALRSYNEQFF.

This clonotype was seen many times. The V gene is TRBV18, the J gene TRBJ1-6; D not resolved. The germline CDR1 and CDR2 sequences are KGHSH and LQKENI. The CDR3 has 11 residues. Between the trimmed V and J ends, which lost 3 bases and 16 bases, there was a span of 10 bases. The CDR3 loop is CASSPGSTLHF. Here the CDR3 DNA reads TGTGCCAGCTCACCGGGCTCCACTCTCCACTTT. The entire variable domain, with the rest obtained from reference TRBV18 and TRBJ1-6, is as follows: NAGVMQNPRHLVRRRGQEARLRCSPMKGHSHVYWYRQLPEEGLKFMVYLQKENIIDESGMPKERFSAEFPKEGPSILRIQQVVRGDSAAYFCASSPGSTLHFGNGTRLTVT.

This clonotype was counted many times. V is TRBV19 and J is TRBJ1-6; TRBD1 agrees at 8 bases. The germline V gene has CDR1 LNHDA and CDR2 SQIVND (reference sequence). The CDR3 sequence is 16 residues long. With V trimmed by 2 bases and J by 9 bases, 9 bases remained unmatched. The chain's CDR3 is CASSIYTGQERSPLHF. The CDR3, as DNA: TGTGCCAGTAGTATATATACGGGACAGGAACGTTCACCCCTCCACTTT.

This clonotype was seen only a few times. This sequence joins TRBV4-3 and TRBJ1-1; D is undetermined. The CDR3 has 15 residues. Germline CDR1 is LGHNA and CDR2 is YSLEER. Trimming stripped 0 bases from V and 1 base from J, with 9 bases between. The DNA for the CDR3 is TGCGCCAGCAGCCAAGACGCCCTGGGGAACACTGAAGCTTTCTTT. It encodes CASSQDALGNTEAFF.

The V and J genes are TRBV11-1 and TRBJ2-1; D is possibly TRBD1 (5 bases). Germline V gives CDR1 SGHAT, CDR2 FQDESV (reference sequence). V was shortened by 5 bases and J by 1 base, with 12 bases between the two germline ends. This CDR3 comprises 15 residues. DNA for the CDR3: TGTGCCAGCAGCATAACCAGGGATTCCTACAATGAGCAGTTCTTC. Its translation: CASSITRDSYNEQFF. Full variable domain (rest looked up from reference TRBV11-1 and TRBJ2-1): EAEVAQSPRYKITEKSQAVAFWCDPISGHATLYWYRQILGQGPELLVQFQDESVVDDSQLPKDRFSAERLKGVDSTLKIQPAELGDSAMYLCASSITRDSYNEQFFGPGTRLTVL.

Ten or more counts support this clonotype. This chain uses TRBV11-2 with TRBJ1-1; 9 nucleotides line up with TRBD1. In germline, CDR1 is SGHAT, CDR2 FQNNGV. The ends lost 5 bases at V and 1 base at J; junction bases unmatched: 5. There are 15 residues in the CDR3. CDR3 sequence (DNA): TGTGCCAGCAGCGGAAGGACAGGGGAGAACACTGAAGCTTTCTTT. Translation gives CASSGRTGENTEAFF.